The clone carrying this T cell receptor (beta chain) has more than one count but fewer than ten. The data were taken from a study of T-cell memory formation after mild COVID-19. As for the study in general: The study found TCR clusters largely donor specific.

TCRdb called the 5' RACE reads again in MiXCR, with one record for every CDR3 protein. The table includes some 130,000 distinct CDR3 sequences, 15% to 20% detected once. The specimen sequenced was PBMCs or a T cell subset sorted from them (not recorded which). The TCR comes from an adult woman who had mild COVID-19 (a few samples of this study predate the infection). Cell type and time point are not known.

As DNA, the CDR3 is TGTGCCAGCAGCCAAGATCAGGAGGGAGGGAGATATGAGCAGTTCTTC. Translating gives CASSQDQEGGRYEQFF. The chain links TRBV4-2 to TRBJ2-1; 7 bases are a match to TRBD2. The V segment lost 0 bases and the J segment 8 bases; nucleotides outside the gene matches: 10. The CDR3 consists of 16 residues. CDR1 and CDR2 (germline): LGHNA, YNFKEQ.